Described below is a single TCR beta chain sequence and its context. The sample is drawn from a study of blood T cell repertoires in COVID-19. On the study more broadly: The analysed material was cDNA or gDNA that came from T cells, B-cell-depleted T cells, or PBMCs.

Recovery among Cohort 3 donors was established by two negative PCRs, clearance, or symptom resolution. V shed 6 bases, J shed 7 bases, and the junction held 3 bases outside the gene matches. Germline CDR1 reads WSHSY; CDR2 reads SAAADI. This CDR3 has 12 amino acids. Sequencing was performed with immunoSEQ multiplex PCR; in TCRdb, only in-frame clones are kept and a portion is missing. This sample carries some 380,000 clones, about 87% of them seen once, and the ten largest clones take 1.3%. The receptor comes from a man aged 25 to 45 who had recovered from COVID-19. Material: PBMCs or T cells enriched from blood (not recorded which). The V and J genes are TRBV10-2 and TRBJ1-5, with 7 bases lining up with TRBD1. This chain's CDR3 is CASSRQGQPQHF. The CDR3 DNA reads as TGCGCCAGCAGCCGACAGGGACAGCCCCAGCATTTT.